This T cell receptor (beta chain) was identified during a study of shared clonotypes between healthy human individuals. Only in-frame clones appear in the TCRdb table, and some are missing; sequencing was by immunoSEQ multiplex PCR. The profile shows hundreds of thousands of clones, roughly 72% of them singletons. From germline, CDR1 is SGHNT and CDR2 YYREEE (reference sequence). This CDR3 contains 15 residues. Trimming removed 2 bases at V and 6 bases at J, with 14 bases between. The receptor's source is a woman aged 25 to 45 in good health. Sequencing input: memory CD4+ T cells sorted from blood. Subset noted: CD45RA-negative fraction. This rearrangement joins TRBV5-4 to TRBJ2-2; a weak D match, TRBD1 (6 bases). The CDR3 region has the DNA TGTGCCAGCAGCTTTCCAGGGGTGTTGGCCGGGGAGCTGTTTTTT. Its protein product is CASSFPGVLAGELFF.